This T cell receptor beta chain was profiled in a study of shared clonotypes between healthy human individuals. Study-wide background: The donor pool was made up of two women and a few men aged 18 to 49.

Trimming removed 3 bases at V and 0 bases at J, with 16 bases between. CDR1 and CDR2 from the germline V gene are SGDLS and YYNGEE. CDR3 length: 18 amino acids. In the sorted-subset replicate PCRs, approximately 200 ng DNA, around 30,000 T cell genomes, was used. The repertoire was sequenced with immunoSEQ multiplex PCR; TCRdb's copy has only in-frame clones and lacks some. The sample has a few million clones; around 90% are singletons. This TCR was recovered from a man in his late teens or twenties in good health. Some clones in this sample may be carry-over from other donors' samples. The chain has TRBV9 and TRBJ2-6; D uncertain. The sequencing input was naive CD4+ T cells from PBMCs. The sample's subset: CD45RA+ positively selected. CDR3 DNA sequence: TGTGCCAGCAGCGGCTCAACCGGACGCATCTCTGGGGCCAACGTCCTGACTTTC. Amino acids: CASSGSTGRISGANVLTF.